The 5 T cell receptor beta chains reported below all come from one sample, sequenced in a study of T cell repertoires in cytomegalovirus infection. TCRdb passed the reads through MiXCR, listing each CDR3 protein once. The sample carries 600,000 to 800,000 distinct CDR3 sequences, 24% recorded once. Sequencing input: CD8+ T cells from PBMCs. All receptors derive from a human donor in good health (CMV status not recorded). Some clones in this sample may be carry-over from other donors' samples.

This clonotype is a singleton in its sample. The chain has TRBV6-2 or TRBV6-3 and TRBJ2-3, with 8 bases fitting TRBD2. The CDR3 runs to 13 residues. V lost 5 bases, J lost 6 bases, and 4 bases stayed unmatched. Per germline, CDR1 MNHEY and CDR2 SVGEGT. CDR3: CASSHGGGDTQYF. Written as DNA, the CDR3 is TGTGCCAGCAGTCACGGGGGGGGGGATACGCAGTATTTT.

This clonotype was detected ten times or more. The V and J genes are TRBV7-2 and TRBJ1-5, with a weak D call TRBD1 (5 bases). Germline assignment: CDR1 SGHTA and CDR2 FQGNSA. The CDR3 sequence is 15 residues long. V lost 5 bases, J lost 9 bases, and 20 bases lay in between. The CDR3 nucleotides are TGTGCCAGCAGCCCGAGTCTTCAGGGCCCGGGGCCCCAGCATTTT. It translates to CASSPSLQGPGPQHF.

This clonotype showed up just a few times. The chain combines TRBV2 with TRBJ2-1; D gene unclear. V lost 6 bases to trimming and J lost 7 bases, with 7 bases between them. The CDR3 has 11 amino acids. Germline V gene sequence: CDR1 SNHLY, CDR2 FYNNEI. CDR3 sequence reads: CASRMENEQFF. The CDR3, as DNA: TGTGCCAGCAGGATGGAAAATGAGCAGTTCTTC.

Turning to this clonotype: One end of the junction varies from germline; a read error may be responsible. The rearrangement uses TRBV7-6 and TRBJ1-3; the D gene is possibly TRBD1 (5 bases). The CDR3 length is 15 residues. Germline V gene lookup returns CDR1 SGHVS and CDR2 FNYEAQ. CDR3 DNA: TGTGCCAACAGCTTAGACAGCTTCTCTGGAAACACCATATATTTT. Protein sequence: CANSLDSFSGNTIYF.

V and J are TRBV6-1 and TRBJ1-1, with TRBD1 as a possible D gene (5 bases). Germline V gene lookup returns CDR1 MNHNS and CDR2 SASEGT. V gave up 7 bases and J gave up 2 bases, with 17 bases separating them. The CDR3 extends over 15 amino acids. CDR3 DNA: TGTGCCAGCACCCTGCATAGGGGCGCTAACACTGAAGCTTTCTTT. It specifies CASTLHRGANTEAFF.